This T cell receptor (beta chain) came from a study of Graves' ophthalmopathy and Graves' hyperthyroidism (dated by TCRdb to the late 2010s). About the study as a whole: Peripheral blood was collected at initial diagnosis, prior to any treatment. To explore V-J signatures that separate ophthalmopathy from hyperthyroidism, a discovery set of about a hundred patients was enrolled, consisting of 40 to 45 with ophthalmopathy and 55 to 65 with stable hyperthyroidism. The independent validation cohort included under 20 hyperthyroidism patients plus 17 patients who later progressed from hyperthyroidism to ophthalmopathy. In several hyperthyroidism patients, the T-cell repertoires found in thyroid tissue were compared with those found in blood. Following sample collection, hyperthyroidism patients were given methimazole at a starting dose of 30 mg daily, and ophthalmopathy patients were given high-dose intravenous methylprednisolone. In total, 120 to 150 blood samples were TCR-sequenced: some 40 ophthalmopathy, under 80 hyperthyroidism and approximately 17 hyperthyroidism-to-ophthalmopathy patients. To tell Graves' ophthalmopathy apart from Graves' hyperthyroidism, and to predict which patients would progress to ophthalmopathy, the study relied on TCR beta repertoire signatures. General conclusions and limits of the study: In validation, the model predicted ophthalmopathy progression with about 70% sensitivity and 72.22% specificity; roughly 11 predicted patients were CT-confirmed with GO in a median of around 6 months. In cross-validation, the 13-signature model distinguished ophthalmopathy from stable hyperthyroidism with less than 90% sensitivity and about 81% specificity, while in the test set the corresponding values were approximately 80% and 75%. Sample size was not statistically predetermined, and group allocation was not concealed from the investigators. Most of the expanded thyroid clonotypes with a frequency above 0.001 were also detected in blood, and it was suggested that the thyroid immune response may be reflected by blood repertoires.

For repertoire sequencing, the TCR beta CDR3 regions were amplified from RNA transcripts. HTBI primers and the Qiagen OneStep RT-PCR kit were used in a first-round RT-PCR, which was followed by a second-round multiplex PCR, size selection and purification. Sequencing of the libraries was carried out on an Illumina HiSeq2000 in paired-end mode with 100 bp reads. The original pipeline was this. SOAPnuke was used for read processing, and reads with adapters, uncalled bases, a mean Phred below 15, or no exact constant-primer or identifier match were discarded. High-quality paired reads were merged with COPE v1.2.5. Each unique nucleotide sequence was defined as a clonotype, and clonotypes were aligned to IMGT TRB V, D and J references with MiTCR v1.1. The analysis was limited to V-J combinations with a frequency above 0.0001, which together covered about 99% of the repertoires. For each V-J combination, a TCR clonal expansion and chaos score was defined as the ratio of F50 clonal expansion to chaos observed in the TCRdist matrix. Welch's t-statistics and random forest were used to narrow the features down to more than 10 V-J combinations, which were then fed into a naive Bayes classifier. The Morisita-Horn index was used to measure how similar the thyroid and blood repertoires were. TCRdb ran its own pipeline on the public reads, namely fastp trimming at Q25 and MiXCR clone calling, and kept in-frame beta chains. For every CDR3 protein sequence, its rows merge into one entry that carries the most common genes and DNA. The authors' filters were not applied to this entry. The sample has approximately 330,000 distinct CDR3 sequences on record, 15% to 20% of them singletons. The leading ten clones occupy 9% to 15% of the sample.

This clonotype has ten or more counts. Its target antigen remains unknown. The record has no base qualities; no much larger clone is one base away. Ophthalmopathy patients had moderately to severely active disease, Clinical Activity Score of at least 3, NOSPECS grade of at least 4, and disease duration under 3 months. Patients with other autoimmune diseases, uncontrolled infections, pregnancy or lactation were excluded from the study. Diagnosis relied on clinical symptoms, serum thyroxine, TRAb, thyroid ultrasound and orbital computed tomography. PBMCs were isolated from about 9.1 ml of fresh peripheral blood by Ficoll-Paque density gradient centrifugation. Trizol reagent was used to extract the total RNA, and its quality was then checked on an Agilent 2100 Bioanalyzer. V loses 3 bases, J loses 3 bases, and the germline ends lie 15 bases apart. From a lookup of the germline V gene, CDR1 and CDR2 are SGHVS and FQNEAQ. The CDR3 runs 15 residues from the cysteine to the phenylalanine. Left in the record is the CDR3 DNA by itself, 45 bases read in frame from the first base.

This TCR derives from an adult man with Graves' ophthalmopathy. Recombination joined TRBV7-8 with TRBJ2-7, and the D gene may be TRBD1, 7 bases matching. The sequenced material came from peripheral blood. The bases read TGTGCCAGCAGCTTGGGGAACAGGGGACTCTACGAGCAGTACTTC. It translates as CASSLGNRGLYEQYF.